These 21 T cell receptor beta chains were sequenced from one sample in a study of blood T cell repertoires in COVID-19. TCRdb's table, derived via immunoSEQ multiplex PCR, lists solely in-frame clones and lacks some. This sample has nearly 350,000 clones; roughly 84% occur once, and the top ten carry over 0.8%. Sequenced sample: PBMCs or T cells enriched from blood (not recorded which). The receptor source for this set is a woman aged 30 to 39 who had recovered from COVID-19.

This chain uses TRBV3-1 (or the pseudogene TRBV3-2) with TRBJ2-1, with TRBD2 as a possible D gene (5 bases). Trimming took off 5 bases at V and 9 bases at J, with 14 bases between the two ends. The CDR3 totals 13 residues. CDR1 LGHDT and CDR2 YNNKEL come from the germline V gene (reference sequence). CDR3 residues: CASSGSLFGEQFF. The CDR3 nucleotides are TGTGCCAGCAGCGGGAGCCTATTCGGTGAGCAGTTCTTC.

The chain is built from TRBV4-3 and TRBJ2-3; tentatively, D is TRBD2 (5 bases). The germline CDR1 and CDR2 sequences are LGHNA and YSLEER. Trimming took 0 bases from V and 5 from J, leaving 12 bases between them. The CDR3 runs 15 residues. In DNA form, the CDR3 reads TGCGCCAGCAGCCAAGATTTGGTCGGAGGAGATACGCAGTATTTT. Translating it yields CASSQDLVGGDTQYF.

This clone was picked up a small number of times. The chain has TRBV6-5 and TRBJ1-6; a weak D match, TRBD1 (5 bases). Trimming removed 7 bases at V and 7 bases at J, with 11 bases between. CDR1 is MNHEY, CDR2 SVGAGI, per germline. CDR3 size: 13 residues. The CDR3, as DNA: TGTGCCAGCAAAAGGGGTAACAATTCACCCCTCCACTTT. Translated, it gives CASKRGNNSPLHF.

This chain links TRBV5-4 with TRBJ2-2; 12 nucleotides agree with TRBD2. This CDR3 is 16 amino acids long. Trimming took 3 bases from V and 5 from J; bases not matched to a gene: 5. The germline gives CDR1 SGHNT, CDR2 YYREEE (reference sequence). The CDR3 sequence: CASSSPTSGGTGELFF. For the CDR3, the DNA is TGTGCCAGCAGCTCACCGACTAGCGGGGGTACCGGGGAGCTGTTTTTT.

The chain recombines TRBV4-3 with TRBJ1-5; D uncertain. Trimming stripped 2 bases from V and 5 bases from J, with 13 bases between. Germline V gene data show CDR1 as LGHNA and CDR2 as YSLEER. The CDR3 is 15 amino acids. CDR3 sequence (DNA): TGCGCCAGCAGCCAAAGTCTCGGGAGGGATCAGCCCCAGCATTTT. Translation gives CASSQSLGRDQPQHF.

The chain is built from TRBV3-1 (or the pseudogene TRBV3-2) and TRBJ2-1; D is ambiguous. CDR1 and CDR2 (germline): LGHDT, YNNKEL (reference sequence). The ends were cut back, 0 bases at V and 4 bases at J, with 13 bases in the middle. There are 16 residues in the CDR3. CDR3 bases: TGTGCCAGCAGCCAAGAGACCACAGTTCAATACAATGAGCAGTTCTTC. It encodes CASSQETTVQYNEQFF.

This clone is a singleton in its sample. The chain uses TRBV10-3 and TRBJ2-7, with 9 bases identical to TRBD1. Trimming removed 6 bases from V and 4 bases from J; junction bases left unmatched: 4. CDR3 length: 13 residues. CDR1 and CDR2 from the germline V gene are ENHRY and SYGVKD. CDR3 residues: CAIRTGQGYEQYF. CDR3 bases: TGTGCCATCAGGACGGGACAGGGTTACGAGCAGTACTTC.

The V call is TRBV4-1, the J call TRBJ1-1; tentative D call: TRBD1 (5 bases). This CDR3 has 15 amino acids. CDR1 is MGHRA, CDR2 YSYEKL, per germline. V dropped 4 bases and J dropped 7 bases, with 19 bases sitting between them. The CDR3 nucleotides read TGCGCCAGCAGCCCGCAGCAAGAAGACGGGGGTGAAGCTTTCTTT. Translation: CASSPQQEDGGEAFF.

This chain links TRBV7-2 with TRBJ2-5, with a weak D call TRBD1 (6 bases). The CDR3 has 15 amino acids. Germline V gene data show CDR1 as SGHTA and CDR2 as FQGNSA. V lost 1 base to trimming and J lost 6 bases, with 15 bases between them. For the CDR3, the DNA is TGTGCCAGCAGCTTAGTACAGGGCCAATCTAAGACCCAGTACTTC. Translation: CASSLVQGQSKTQYF. The full variable domain, its missing parts supplied by reference TRBV7-2 and TRBJ2-5, is GAGVSQSPSNKVTEKGKDVELRCDPISGHTALYWYRQSLGQGLEFLIYFQGNSAPDKSGLPSDRFSAERTGGSVSTLTIQRTQQEDSAVYLCASSLVQGQSKTQYFGPGTRLLVL.

This clone was detected only once. The chain recombines TRBV5-5 with TRBJ1-5, with TRBD1 as a possible D gene (5 bases). From germline, CDR1 is SGHKS and CDR2 YYEKEE (reference sequence). This CDR3 is 19 amino acids long. Trimming left V 3 bases short and J 1 base short, with 23 bases between. CDR3 sequence: CASSYRPDTGRGSNQPQHF. In DNA, the CDR3 is TGTGCCAGCAGCTACCGGCCGGACACAGGCCGGGGGAGCAATCAGCCCCAGCATTTT.

The chain couples TRBV7-9 to TRBJ2-7; unclear D gene. V was cut by 0 bases and J by 0 bases, with 9 bases left in between. The CDR3 has 15 residues. Per the germline V gene, CDR1 is SEHNR and CDR2 is FQNEAQ (reference sequence). The CDR3, as DNA: TGTGCCAGCAGCTTAGCGACAACAAACTCCTACGAGCAGTACTTC. Translation: CASSLATTNSYEQYF.

The J gene is TRBJ1-4, the V gene TRBV19, with D maybe TRBD1 (6 bases). The germline CDR1 and CDR2 sequences are LNHDA and SQIVND (reference sequence). CDR3 length equals 19 residues. V dropped 2 bases and J dropped 0 bases, with 19 bases sitting between them. CDR3 loop: CASSILKGHFVATNEKLFF. CDR3 sequence (DNA): TGTGCCAGTAGTATATTAAAGGGACATTTTGTTGCAACTAATGAAAAACTGTTTTTT.

This sequence joins TRBV27 and TRBJ2-7; 10 nucleotides agree with TRBD2. The junction had 6 bases not matched to a gene; V was cut back by 5 bases and J by 2 bases. This CDR3 spans 15 amino acids. Germline lookup yields CDR1 MNHEY and CDR2 SMNVEV (reference sequence). The CDR3 loop is CASSESGGGTYEQYF. DNA of the CDR3: TGTGCCAGCAGTGAAAGCGGGGGGGGAACCTACGAGCAGTACTTC.

The rearrangement uses TRBV6-5 and TRBJ1-1; 8 bases are shared with TRBD1. Trimming at V came to 5 bases and at J to 5 bases, leaving 7 bases not matched to a gene. Germline CDR1 is MNHEY and CDR2 is SVGAGI. This CDR3 contains 14 residues. CDR3 amino acids: CASSPSDRETEAFF. In DNA, the CDR3 is TGTGCCAGCAGTCCTTCGGACAGGGAAACTGAAGCTTTCTTT.

This chain links TRBV6-2 or TRBV6-3 with TRBJ2-7, with TRBD2 identical over 14 bases. The CDR3 extends over 17 amino acids. V dropped 5 bases and J dropped 4; count of bases not matched to a gene: 10. The germline gives CDR1 MNHEY, CDR2 SVGEGT. DNA for the CDR3: TGTGCCAGCAGTAGGCCGGGACTAGCGGGGGAACCTTACGAGCAGTACTTC. Its translation is CASSRPGLAGEPYEQYF.

The CDR3 DNA follows: TGTGCCAGCTCCCGACAGGGAATTGAGGACACTGAAGCTTTCTTT. It yields the protein CASSRQGIEDTEAFF. The V and J genes are TRBV18 and TRBJ1-1, with TRBD1 matching over 7 bases. The J segment lost 3 bases and the V segment lost 6 bases, leaving 10 bases of the junction unmatched. CDR3 length equals 15 residues. Germline V gives CDR1 KGHSH, CDR2 LQKENI.

This chain joins TRBV4-2 and TRBJ1-1; D is possibly TRBD1 (5 bases). CDR3 size: 15 residues. CDR1 and CDR2 from the germline V gene are LGHNA and YNFKEQ. Trimming left V 4 bases short and J 4 bases short, with 16 bases between. CDR3 amino acids: CASSPPGGVGTEAFF. In DNA form, the CDR3 reads TGTGCCAGCAGCCCTCCCGGGGGGGTAGGCACTGAAGCTTTCTTT.

The chain links TRBV5-1 to TRBJ1-6; unclear D gene. CDR1 and CDR2 from the germline V gene are SGHRS and YFSETQ. This CDR3 contains 15 residues. Trimming cost V 0 bases and J 9 bases, with 13 bases left between them. CDR3 bases: TGCGCCAGCAGCTTGGTCTCCGGTGTTACTTCACCCCTCCACTTT. Amino acids: CASSLVSGVTSPLHF. Complete variable domain (other parts from reference TRBV5-1 and TRBJ1-6): KAGVTQTPRYLIKTRGQQVTLSCSPISGHRSVSWYQQTPGQGLQFLFEYFSETQRNKGNFPGRFSGRQFSNSRSEMNVSTLELGDSALYLCASSLVSGVTSPLHFGNGTRLTVT.

The chain has TRBV19 and TRBJ1-1, with a weak D call TRBD1 (5 bases). Germline V lookup: CDR1 LNHDA, CDR2 SQIVND (reference sequence). CDR3 size: 14 residues. Deletions cut 3 bases from V and 1 base from J, with 9 bases between. This CDR3 is CASSIGRENTEAFF. CDR3 coding DNA: TGTGCCAGTAGTATTGGCAGGGAGAACACTGAAGCTTTCTTT.

This clone occurred a few times. V gene TRBV5-5 combines with J gene TRBJ1-3, with D hard to call. CDR3 length: 17 residues. The germline gives CDR1 SGHKS, CDR2 YYEKEE (reference sequence). Trimming cost V 4 bases and J 4 bases, with 21 bases left between them. CDR3 DNA: TGTGCCAGCAGCCCCCCTCATACAGCAACTTTCGGAAACACCATATATTTT. Protein: CASSPPHTATFGNTIYF.

The chain joins TRBV5-5 to TRBJ2-2; 7 nucleotides line up with TRBD2. The germline V gene has CDR1 SGHKS and CDR2 YYEKEE (reference sequence). J lost 6 bases, V lost 0 bases, and 5 bases had no gene match. The CDR3 has 15 amino acids. The CDR3: CASSLDPGRAGELFF. The CDR3 DNA reads TGTGCCAGCAGCTTGGACCCAGGGAGGGCCGGGGAGCTGTTTTTT.